A selection of T cell receptor beta chains follows, all from one sample in a study of cytomegalovirus exposure and HLA in healthy donors. Method: immunoSEQ multiplex PCR; TCRdb's copy keeps in-frame clones and lacks some. The repertoire includes about 210,000 clones, over 75% of them detected once, and 10% sits in the top ten. Sequenced input: PBMCs. The source is a woman aged 45-60 years in good health and CMV-seropositive. Each CDR3 is given with its conserved first and last residue. D genes are given only for firm matches. A row's size may be missing; if present it is once, few, many or a size class.

v_call	clone_size	d_call	j_call	cdr3_nt	cdr3_aa
TRBV7-9	-	TRBD1	TRBJ1-3	TGTGCCAGCAGCTTGAGACAGGGTGGAAACACCATATATTTT	CASSLRQGGNTIYF
TRBV29-1	-	TRBD1	TRBJ1-2	TGCAGCGATGGACAGGGATATGGCTACACCTTC	CSDGQGYGYTF
TRBV5-4	-	-	TRBJ2-3	TGTGCCAGCAGCTTCCCCGGCCAGCGGTCAACAGATACGCAGTATTTT	CASSFPGQRSTDTQYF
TRBV7-3	-	TRBD1	TRBJ2-2	TGTGCCAGCAGCCCCAGCCTCGACAGGGGTCATTCCGGGGAGCTGTTTTTT	CASSPSLDRGHSGELFF
TRBV18	once	-	TRBJ1-6	TGTGCCAGCTCGCCCGACAGAAATTCACCCCTCCACTTT	CASSPDRNSPLHF
TRBV28	-	-	TRBJ2-7	TGTGCCAGCAGTCCCCCACAGCACGGAACCTACGAGCAGTACTTC	CASSPPQHGTYEQYF
TRBV7-9	-	-	TRBJ2-3	TGTGCCAGCAGCCAAGGCCTAGGATCCCGCACAGATACGCAGTATTTT	CASSQGLGSRTDTQYF
TRBV9	-	TRBD2	TRBJ2-7	TGTGCCAGCAGCGTAGCGGCGGGGGGGATCTACGAGCAGTACTTC	CASSVAAGGIYEQYF
TRBV19	-	-	TRBJ1-5	TGTGCCAGTAGTATAGCTAGGAGGGGAGGAGTGCGGCCCCAGCATTTT	CASSIARRGGVRPQHF
TRBV30	-	-	TRBJ2-2	TGTGCCCGACTAGACAGGAACACCGGGGAGCTGTTTTTT	CARLDRNTGELFF
TRBV7-2	-	TRBD2	TRBJ2-3	TGTGCCAGCAGCTTAAGACGGGGGGGCACAGATACGCAGTATTTT	CASSLRRGGTDTQYF
TRBV7-3	-	-	TRBJ1-1	TGTGCCAGCAGCTTAGGCAGGGGGAACACTGAAGCTTTCTTT	CASSLGRGNTEAFF
TRBV21-1	-	-	TRBJ1-2	TGTGCCAGCAGCAAATCGAGGCGGACAGCACACTCCTATGGCTACACCTTC	CASSKSRRTAHSYGYTF
TRBV6-1	-	-	TRBJ1-6	TGTGCCAGCAGGGGGGGTAGCTATAATTCCCCCCTCCACTTT	CASRGGSYNSPLHF
TRBV7-9	-	TRBD2	TRBJ2-7	TGTGCCAGCAGCTTAGAACTAGCGGGTCACTACGAGCAGTACTTC	CASSLELAGHYEQYF
TRBV6-1	-	TRBD1	TRBJ1-5	TGTGCCAACAGTGGGCTGGGACAGGTGGATCAGCCCCAGCATTTT	CANSGLGQVDQPQHF
TRBV15	-	-	TRBJ1-2	TGTGCCACCAGCAGAGATCGGGGGTACGACTATGGCTACACCTTC	CATSRDRGYDYGYTF
TRBV7-8	-	TRBD1	TRBJ1-4	TGTGCCAGCAGCTTAGGACAGGGAGGAACTAATGAAAAACTGTTTTTT	CASSLGQGGTNEKLFF
TRBV2	-	TRBD1	TRBJ2-5	TGTGCCAGCAGTGAAAGCAGGGACAGGGAAGAGACCCAGTACTTC	CASSESRDREETQYF
TRBV19	-	TRBD1	TRBJ2-3	TGTGCCAGTAGTATTCCAGGACAGGGATGGGATACGCAGTATTTT	CASSIPGQGWDTQYF
TRBV4-3	-	-	TRBJ1-4	TGCGCCAGCAGCCAATGGGCAGGGGCTAATGAAAAACTGTTTTTT	CASSQWAGANEKLFF
TRBV4-3	-	-	TRBJ1-2	TGCGCCAGCAGCGGACCGGGACGGACTATTGGCGATGGCTACACCTTC	CASSGPGRTIGDGYTF
TRBV2	-	TRBD1	TRBJ1-1	TGTGCCAGCCGACAACCGGGACAGGGGAGGATAGGAGCTTTCTTT	CASRQPGQGRIGAFF
TRBV10-2	-	TRBD1	TRBJ1-1	TGCGCCAGCAGTGTCCGGGACAGCCATGAAGCTTTCTTT	CASSVRDSHEAFF
TRBV5-6	-	-	TRBJ1-1	TGTGCCAGCAGAGGCCGGGACACTGAAGCTTTCTTT	CASRGRDTEAFF
TRBV5-1	-	-	TRBJ1-2	TGCGCCAGCAGCCTCGAGACTTATTCGCGAGGCTACACCTTC	CASSLETYSRGYTF
TRBV2	-	TRBD1	TRBJ2-1	TGTGCCAGCAACATCGGACAGGGCGAGCAGTTCTTC	CASNIGQGEQFF
TRBV4-3	-	TRBD1	TRBJ2-2	TGCGCCCCCTTTTACAGGGGGCGCACCGGGGAGCTGTTTTTT	CAPFYRGRTGELFF
TRBV28	-	TRBD2	TRBJ2-2	TGTGCCAGCAGTTTTGGTTCAGGGGCGGGGGGTACCGGGGAGCTGTTTTTT	CASSFGSGAGGTGELFF
TRBV9	-	-	TRBJ2-3	TGTGCCACAGAAGGGGGTAGGGGGACAGATACGCAGTATTTT	CATEGGRGTDTQYF
TRBV6-5	-	-	TRBJ1-6	TGTGCCAGCAGTTACACGTCGCGTAATTCACCCCTCCACTTT	CASSYTSRNSPLHF
TRBV6-5	-	TRBD1	TRBJ1-2	TGTGCCAGCAGGGGGACAGCCACTACTTCCTATGGCTACACCTTC	CASRGTATTSYGYTF
TRBV7-2	-	-	TRBJ1-2	TGTGCCAGCAGCTTAAGTCCCAGTTACGCCTTATATGGCTACACCTTC	CASSLSPSYALYGYTF
TRBV4-2	-	TRBD1	TRBJ1-3	TGTGCCAGCAGCCAAGGCAGGGGGCCGGGAAACACCATATATTTT	CASSQGRGPGNTIYF